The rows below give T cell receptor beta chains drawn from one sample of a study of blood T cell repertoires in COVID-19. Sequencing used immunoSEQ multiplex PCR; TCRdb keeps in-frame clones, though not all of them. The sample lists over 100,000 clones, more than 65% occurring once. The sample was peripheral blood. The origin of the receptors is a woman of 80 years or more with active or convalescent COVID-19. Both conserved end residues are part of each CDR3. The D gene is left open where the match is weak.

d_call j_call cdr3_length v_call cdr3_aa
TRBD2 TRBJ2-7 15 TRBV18 CASSPLAGVRYEQYF
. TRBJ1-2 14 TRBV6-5 CASSLDLRGYGYTF
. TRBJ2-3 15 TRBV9 CASSVAAGQADTQYF
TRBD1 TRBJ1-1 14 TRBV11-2 CASSLRDRSTEAFF
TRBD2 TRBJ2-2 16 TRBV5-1 CASSYGLAGATGELFF
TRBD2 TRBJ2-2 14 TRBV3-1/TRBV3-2 CASSRGLAAPELFF
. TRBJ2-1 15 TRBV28 CASSPPDRVYNEQFF
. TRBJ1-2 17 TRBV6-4 CASRRRRGRRWREGYTF
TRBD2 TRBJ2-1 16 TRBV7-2 CASSLAASGGYNEQFF
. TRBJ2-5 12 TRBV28 CASSAPPGPQYF
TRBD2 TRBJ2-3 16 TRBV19 CASSVGTSGVTDTQYF
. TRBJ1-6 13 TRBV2 CASIKGGNSPLHF
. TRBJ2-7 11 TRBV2 CASRTAYEQYF
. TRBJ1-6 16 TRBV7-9 CASSLLGHSDNSPLHF
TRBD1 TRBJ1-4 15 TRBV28 CASSWAGQENEKLFF
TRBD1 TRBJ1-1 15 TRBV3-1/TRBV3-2 CASSIQGARDTEAFF
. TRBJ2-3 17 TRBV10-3 CAISDSTSRKRWNTQYF
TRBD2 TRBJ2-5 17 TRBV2 CASSERGRYRVVETQYF
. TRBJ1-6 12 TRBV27 CASSPTGPPLHF
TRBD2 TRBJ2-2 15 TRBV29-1 CSARTSGQYTGELFF
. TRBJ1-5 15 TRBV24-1 CATSDTGYSNQPQHF
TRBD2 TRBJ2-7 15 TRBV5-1 CASSLGAGGTYEQYF
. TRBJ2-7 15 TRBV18 CASSPGGGVTYEQYF
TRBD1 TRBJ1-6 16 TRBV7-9 CASSPERTGYNSPLHF
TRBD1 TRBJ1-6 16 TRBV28 CASSKMGQGEGSPLHF
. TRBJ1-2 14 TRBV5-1 CASSLGGADYGYTF
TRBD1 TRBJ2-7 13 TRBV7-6 CASSLGTGGEQYF
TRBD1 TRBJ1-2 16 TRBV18 CASSPPGQAVNYGYTF
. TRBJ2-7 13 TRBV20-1 CSASSRAAGEQYF
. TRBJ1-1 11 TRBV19 CASTLQAEAFF
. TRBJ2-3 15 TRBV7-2 CASTLGGSRTDTQYF
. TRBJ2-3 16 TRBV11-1 CASRFTRGARQDTQYF